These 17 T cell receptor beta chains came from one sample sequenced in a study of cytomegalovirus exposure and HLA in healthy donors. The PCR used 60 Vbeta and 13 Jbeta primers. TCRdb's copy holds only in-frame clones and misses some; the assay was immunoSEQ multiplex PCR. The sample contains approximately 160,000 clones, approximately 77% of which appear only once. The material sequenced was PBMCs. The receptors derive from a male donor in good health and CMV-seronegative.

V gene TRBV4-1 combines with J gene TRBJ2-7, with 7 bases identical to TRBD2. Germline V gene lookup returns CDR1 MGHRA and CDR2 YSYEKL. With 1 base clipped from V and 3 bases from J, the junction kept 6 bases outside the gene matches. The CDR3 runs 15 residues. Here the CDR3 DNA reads TGCGCCAGCAGCCAAGCCCGGGGGGAAGACTACGAGCAGTACTTC. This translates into CASSQARGEDYEQYF.

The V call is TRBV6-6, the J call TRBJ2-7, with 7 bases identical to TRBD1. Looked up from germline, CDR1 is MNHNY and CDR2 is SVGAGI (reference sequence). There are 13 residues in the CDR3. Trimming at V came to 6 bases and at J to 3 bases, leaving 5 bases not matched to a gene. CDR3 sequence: CASRTRDSYEQYF. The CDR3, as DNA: TGTGCCAGCAGAACTCGGGACAGCTACGAGCAGTACTTC.

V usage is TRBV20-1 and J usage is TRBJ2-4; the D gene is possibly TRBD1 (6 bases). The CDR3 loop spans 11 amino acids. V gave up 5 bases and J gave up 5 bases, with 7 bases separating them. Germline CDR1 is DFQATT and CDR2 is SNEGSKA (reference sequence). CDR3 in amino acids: CSAWTENIQYF. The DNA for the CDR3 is TGCAGTGCTTGGACAGAAAACATTCAGTACTTC.

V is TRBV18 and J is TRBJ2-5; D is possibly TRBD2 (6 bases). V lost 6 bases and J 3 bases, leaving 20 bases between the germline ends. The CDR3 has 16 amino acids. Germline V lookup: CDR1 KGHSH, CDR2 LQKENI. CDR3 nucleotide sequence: TGTGCCAGCTCGCCGACTAAGACACGCGGGGAAGAGACCCAGTACTTC. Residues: CASSPTKTRGEETQYF.

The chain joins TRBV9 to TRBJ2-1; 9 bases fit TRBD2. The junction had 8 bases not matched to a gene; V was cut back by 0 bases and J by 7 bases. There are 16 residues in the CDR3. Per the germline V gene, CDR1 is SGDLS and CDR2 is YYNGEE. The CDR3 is CASSVEGASGINEQFF. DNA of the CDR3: TGTGCCAGCAGCGTAGAGGGGGCTAGCGGGATAAATGAGCAGTTCTTC.

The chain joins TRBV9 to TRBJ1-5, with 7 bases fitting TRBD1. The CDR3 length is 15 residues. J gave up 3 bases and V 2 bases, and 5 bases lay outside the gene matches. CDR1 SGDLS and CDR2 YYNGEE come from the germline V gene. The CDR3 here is CASSVQGGTNQPQHF. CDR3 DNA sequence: TGTGCCAGCAGCGTGCAGGGGGGAACCAATCAGCCCCAGCATTTT.

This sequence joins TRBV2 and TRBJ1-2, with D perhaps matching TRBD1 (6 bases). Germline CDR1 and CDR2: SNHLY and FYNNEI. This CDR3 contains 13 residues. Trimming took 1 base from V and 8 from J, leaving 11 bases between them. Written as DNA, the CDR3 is TGTGCCAGCAGTGAAGGGGTTGGGGGCGGCTACACCTTC. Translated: CASSEGVGGGYTF.

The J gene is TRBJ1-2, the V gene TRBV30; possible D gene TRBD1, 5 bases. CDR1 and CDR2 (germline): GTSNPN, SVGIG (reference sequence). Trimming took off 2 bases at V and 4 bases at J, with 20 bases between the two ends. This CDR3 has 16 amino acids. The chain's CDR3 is CAWSRGGAGSGYGYTF. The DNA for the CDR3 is TGTGCCTGGAGTAGGGGAGGGGCAGGGTCGGGCTATGGCTACACCTTC.

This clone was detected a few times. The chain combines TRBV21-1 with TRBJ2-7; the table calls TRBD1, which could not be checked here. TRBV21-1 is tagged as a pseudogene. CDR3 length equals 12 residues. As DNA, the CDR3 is TGTGCCAGCAGCCCCCGAAACGGCGGACAGGGGTTC. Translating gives CASSPRNGGQGF.

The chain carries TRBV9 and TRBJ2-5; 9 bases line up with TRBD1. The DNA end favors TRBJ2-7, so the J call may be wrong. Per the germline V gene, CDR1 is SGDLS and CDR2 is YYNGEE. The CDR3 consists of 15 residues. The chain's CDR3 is CASSVGGQGAIEQYF. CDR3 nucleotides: TGTGCCAGCAGCGTAGGGGGACAGGGTGCTATCGAGCAGTACTTC.

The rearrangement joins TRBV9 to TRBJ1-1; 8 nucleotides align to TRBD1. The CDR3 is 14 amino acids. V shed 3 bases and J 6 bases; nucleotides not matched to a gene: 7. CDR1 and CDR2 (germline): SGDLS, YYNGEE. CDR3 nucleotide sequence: TGTGCCAGCAGCGCTGGACAGGGTTTGTCTGAAGCTTTCTTT. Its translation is CASSAGQGLSEAFF.

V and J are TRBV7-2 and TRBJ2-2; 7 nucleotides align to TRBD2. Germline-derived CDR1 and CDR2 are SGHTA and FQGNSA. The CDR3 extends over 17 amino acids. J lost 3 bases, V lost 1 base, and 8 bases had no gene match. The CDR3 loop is CASSLVAGRTYTGELFF. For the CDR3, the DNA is TGTGCCAGCAGCTTAGTGGCCGGGAGGACCTACACCGGGGAGCTGTTTTTT.

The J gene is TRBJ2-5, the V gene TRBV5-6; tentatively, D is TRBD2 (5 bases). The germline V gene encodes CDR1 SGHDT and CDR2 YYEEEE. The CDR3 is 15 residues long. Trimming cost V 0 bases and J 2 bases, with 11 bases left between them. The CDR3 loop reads CASSLVGVGQETQYF. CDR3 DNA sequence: TGTGCCAGCAGCTTGGTCGGGGTTGGACAAGAGACCCAGTACTTC.

The CDR3 spells CATKTGTSGSYEQFF. CDR3 coding DNA: TGCGCCACCAAAACAGGGACTAGCGGGAGCTATGAGCAGTTCTTC. The rearrangement uses TRBV5-1 and TRBJ2-1; 14 nucleotides match TRBD2. This CDR3 region has 15 residues. Germline V gene sequence: CDR1 SGHRS, CDR2 YFSETQ. The junction had 10 bases not matched to a gene; V was cut back by 9 bases and J by 8 bases. The whole variable domain, filled in from reference TRBV5-1 and TRBJ2-1, reads KAGVTQTPRYLIKTRGQQVTLSCSPISGHRSVSWYQQTPGQGLQFLFEYFSETQRNKGNFPGRFSGRQFSNSRSEMNVSTLELGDSALYLCATKTGTSGSYEQFFGPGTRLTVL.

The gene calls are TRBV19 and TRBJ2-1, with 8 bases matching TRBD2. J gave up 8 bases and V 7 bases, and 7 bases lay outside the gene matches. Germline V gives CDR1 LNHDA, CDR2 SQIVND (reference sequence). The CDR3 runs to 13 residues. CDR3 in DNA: TGTGCCAGTACCGCAGCGGGAGAGTATGAGCAGTTCTTC. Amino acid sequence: CASTAAGEYEQFF. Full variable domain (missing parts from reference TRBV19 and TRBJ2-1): DGGITQSPKYLFRKEGQNVTLSCEQNLNHDAMYWYRQDPGQGLRLIYYSQIVNDFQKGDIAEGYSVSREKKESFPLTVTSAQKNPTAFYLCASTAAGEYEQFFGPGTRLTVL.

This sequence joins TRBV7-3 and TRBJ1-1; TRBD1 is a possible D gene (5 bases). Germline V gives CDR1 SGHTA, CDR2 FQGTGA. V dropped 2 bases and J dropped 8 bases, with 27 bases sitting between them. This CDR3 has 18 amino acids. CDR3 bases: TGTGCCAGCAGCTTATCGAACGTACGACGACAGTACAACGGGGAAGCTTTCTTT. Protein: CASSLSNVRRQYNGEAFF.

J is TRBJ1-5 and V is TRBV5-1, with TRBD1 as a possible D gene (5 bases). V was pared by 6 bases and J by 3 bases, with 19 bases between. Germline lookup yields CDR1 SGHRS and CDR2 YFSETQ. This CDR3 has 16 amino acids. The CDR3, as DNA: TGCGCCAGCACCTCGGCCCTGGCAGGGTTCAATCAGCCCCAGCATTTT. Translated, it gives CASTSALAGFNQPQHF. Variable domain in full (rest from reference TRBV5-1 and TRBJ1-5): KAGVTQTPRYLIKTRGQQVTLSCSPISGHRSVSWYQQTPGQGLQFLFEYFSETQRNKGNFPGRFSGRQFSNSRSEMNVSTLELGDSALYLCASTSALAGFNQPQHFGDGTRLSIL.